The source of this TCR beta chain is a study of blood T cell repertoires in COVID-19. The table came from immunoSEQ multiplex PCR; TCRdb's copy has only in-frame clones and leaves some out. The sample has 95,000 to 120,000 clones; about 88% are singletons. The TCR originated in a woman in her 70s who had recovered from COVID-19. Sequences were obtained from peripheral blood.

For the CDR3, the DNA is TGCGCCAGCAGCAGACAGGGAGAAGGGACTGAAGCTTTCTTT. Translated: CASSRQGEGTEAFF. The chain recombines TRBV5-1 with TRBJ1-1; 7 nucleotides line up with TRBD1. Germline CDR1 and CDR2: SGHRS and YFSETQ. CDR3 length equals 14 residues. V shed 4 bases and J 5 bases; nucleotides not matched to a gene: 8.